The text below deals with one T cell receptor beta chain. Which antigen it targets is not known. Base quality data are lacking; no much larger clone is found one base away. The sample is drawn from a study of blood T cell repertoires in COVID-19 (dated by TCRdb to 2018 to 2021). In the study overall: Collaborator samples came from the United States, Italy and Spain and covered acute and convalescent phases of COVID-19. The sample metadata nearly always contained a de-identified subject ID, COVID-19 status, age in years and sex. The samples were drawn from the first 160 participants of the ongoing ImmuneRACE study and from under 1,500 subjects provided by 6 global collaborators. The dataset comprised deeply sampled blood TCRbeta repertoires from subjects exposed to, actively infected with, or recovered from COVID-19. The prospective study material was composed of cDNA or gDNA derived from T cells, B-cell-depleted T cells, or PBMCs. HLA class I and class II types, where available, came from metadata supplied by the sample provider rather than from assay-based typing. The repertoires were released in a freely available public database meant as a resource for research on the immune response to SARS-CoV-2.

Results the study describes overall, beyond this receptor: How much clinical and demographic metadata was included differed by source and by participant, and the metadata was provided uncurated.

TCRbeta CDR3 regions were amplified from genomic DNA by means of the immunoSEQ Assay, a bias-controlled multiplex PCR. Per the authors' processing: The number of nucleated cells in each sample was estimated by amplification of reference gene primers within the assay. To quantify the absolute abundance of each unique TCRbeta CDR3 rearrangement, sequence reads were collapsed and filtered. Productive Simpson clonality was computed per sample as the square root of Simpson's diversity index over productive rearrangements. Not all clones reach the TCRdb copy of this immuneACCESS table, which keeps in-frame sequences only. Checked studies attribute under half of the gap to unresolved V genes and leave the rest unexplained. That table furnishes V, J and clone size, whereas the DNA furnished D and trimming. This sample lists over 65,000 clones; roughly 82% were detected once. About 15% of the sample comes from the top ten.

From cysteine to phenylalanine, the CDR3 is 13 amino acids long. Kept here is only the CDR3 DNA, which spans 39 bases and is read in frame from base 1. The germline V gene specifies ENHRY as CDR1 and SYGVKD as CDR2. Trimming at the junction amounts to 7 bases on V and 3 bases on J, and the germline ends lie 9 bases apart. Collaborating institutions collected whole blood in K2EDTA tubes following their own protocols. For TCRbeta analysis, collaborators shipped samples as frozen whole blood, isolated PBMCs, or DNA extracted from either of those sample types. Material: peripheral blood. In this chain, TRBV10-3 is recombined with TRBJ1-4; matching of 5 bases hints at TRBD1 as the D gene. This TCR derives from a man older than 75 with active COVID-19. The CDR3 is CAITQGPNEKLFF. The nucleotide sequence reads as follows: TGTGCCATCACGCAGGGCCCTAATGAAAAACTGTTTTTT.